Presented here are 29 T cell receptor beta chains from one specimen sequenced in a study of shared clonotypes between healthy human individuals. TCRdb's table, derived via immunoSEQ multiplex PCR, lists solely in-frame clones and lacks some. There are 300,000 to 350,000 clones in the sample; more than 60% occur only once, and about 10% lies in the top ten. Input material: memory CD4+ T cells sorted from blood. Described subset: CD45RA-negative fraction. Receptor source: a man aged 30 to 45 in good health.

Comment on this clone: Mismatch with germline at one junction end may stem from a read error. The chain links TRBV7-7 to TRBJ2-2; TRBD2 matches 9 bases. The CDR3 totals 16 residues. Germline lookup yields CDR1 SSHAT and CDR2 FNYEAQ (reference sequence). CDR3: CASSPSSGKTPGELFF. The CDR3 DNA reads as TGTGCTAGCAGCCCCTCTAGCGGGAAGACCCCAGGGGAGCTGTTTTTT.

In this sample, this clone turned up a few times. The chain links TRBV19 to TRBJ2-7; D is tentatively TRBD1 or TRBD2 (6 bases each). The CDR3 totals 16 residues. V was cut by 3 bases and J by 2 bases, with 17 bases left in between. Germline V lookup: CDR1 LNHDA, CDR2 SQIVND (reference sequence). This CDR3 reads CASSIGGGTQPYEQYF. DNA of the CDR3: TGTGCCAGTAGTATCGGGGGCGGGACACAACCCTACGAGCAGTACTTC.

This chain links TRBV2 with TRBJ2-3; D might be TRBD1 (6 bases). The V end lost 4 bases, the J end lost 1 base, and 6 bases lay between the germline ends. CDR3 length equals 13 residues. The V gene's germline CDR1 is SNHLY and CDR2 FYNNEI. CDR3 protein: CASSGQGTDTQYF. The CDR3 DNA reads TGTGCCAGCAGTGGACAGGGCACAGATACGCAGTATTTT. Filled out from reference TRBV2 and TRBJ2-3, the complete variable domain reads EPEVTQTPSHQVTQMGQEVILRCVPISNHLYFYWYRQILGQKVEFLVSFYNNEISEKSEIFDDQFSVERPDGSNFTLKIRSTKLEDSAMYFCASSGQGTDTQYFGPGTRLTVL.

This clone was counted between two and nine times. This chain links TRBV5-8 with TRBJ2-7, with D possibly TRBD2 on 5 matching bases. Germline CDR1 and CDR2: SGHTS and YDEGEE. Trimming pared 2 bases from V and 4 bases from J, leaving 10 bases between. CDR3 length: 13 amino acids. This CDR3 is CASSFGEYYEQYF. CDR3 in DNA: TGTGCCAGCAGCTTCGGGGAATATTACGAGCAGTACTTC.

This clone was detected ten times or more. The CDR3 reads CASSPGLALDTQYF. CDR3 in DNA: TGCGCCAGCAGCCCCGGACTAGCTCTGGATACGCAGTATTTT. This rearrangement joins TRBV4-3 to TRBJ2-3; 8 nucleotides align to TRBD2. From germline, CDR1 is LGHNA and CDR2 YSLEER. This CDR3 contains 14 residues. Trimming took 4 bases from V and 6 from J; bases not matched to a gene: 6.

This clone was recorded only once. The chain combines TRBV9 with TRBJ2-2; the D gene is possibly TRBD1 (6 bases). The CDR3 contains 13 residues. V was trimmed by 5 bases and J by 6 bases, leaving 11 bases between them. The germline V gene has CDR1 SGDLS and CDR2 YYNGEE. The CDR3 here is CASSIDRSGELFF. CDR3 coding DNA: TGTGCCAGCAGTATTGACAGGTCCGGGGAGCTGTTTTTT.

V usage is TRBV5-1 and J usage is TRBJ2-7, with 11 positions matching TRBD1. After removal of 1 base from V and 5 bases from J, the junction contained 2 bases not matched to a gene. Germline values: CDR1 SGHRS, CDR2 YFSETQ. The CDR3 spans 14 residues. In nucleotides, the CDR3 is TGCGCCAGCAGCTTGAGGACAGGGGGCGACGAGCAGTACTTC. Translated, it gives CASSLRTGGDEQYF.

This clone came up a few times. The genes are TRBV10-3 and TRBJ2-1, with 10 bases aligning to TRBD2. This CDR3 region has 17 residues. V shed 9 bases and J 6 bases; nucleotides not matched to a gene: 17. Germline loops: CDR1 ENHRY, CDR2 SYGVKD. CDR3 coding DNA: TGTGCCATGTTAGCAGACCTGCTAGCGGGAGTGGGCAATGAGCAGTTCTTC. It yields the protein CAMLADLLAGVGNEQFF.

The chain links TRBV28 to TRBJ1-4; D ambiguous. CDR1 and CDR2 (germline): MDHEN, SYDVKM. Trimming took 2 bases from V and 5 from J, leaving 9 bases between them. This CDR3 is built from 14 residues. The CDR3 region has the DNA TGTGCCAGCAGTTTAGGTACAGTAAATGAAAAACTGTTTTTT. Its protein is CASSLGTVNEKLFF.

The V and J genes are TRBV10-1 and TRBJ2-7, with D perhaps TRBD2 (6 bases). The CDR3 contains 14 residues. Between the trimmed V and J ends, which lost 4 bases and 7 bases, there was a span of 17 bases. Per the germline V gene, CDR1 is WNHNN and CDR2 is SYGVQD (reference sequence). The CDR3 spells CASSVSWHGGEQYF. CDR3 nucleotides: TGCGCCAGCAGTGTCTCCTGGCACGGGGGAGAGCAGTACTTC.

The rearrangement uses TRBV30 and TRBJ2-7; no clear D. Trimming left V 2 bases short and J 3 bases short, with 14 bases between. Germline lookup yields CDR1 GTSNPN and CDR2 SVGIG (reference sequence). This CDR3 has 14 residues. The DNA for the CDR3 is TGTGCCTGGAGTATAATCGGGTGGAACTACGAGCAGTACTTC. Translated, it gives CAWSIIGWNYEQYF. The full variable domain, rest sourced from reference TRBV30 and TRBJ2-7, is SQTIHQWPATLVQPVGSPLSLECTVEGTSNPNLYWYRQAAGRGLQLLFYSVGIGQISSEVPQNLSASRPQDRQFILSSKKLLLSDSGFYLCAWSIIGWNYEQYFGPGTRLTVT.

This clone was detected many times. V usage is TRBV28 and J usage is TRBJ1-5; the D is unclear. The CDR3 totals 10 residues. The V gene's germline CDR1 is MDHEN and CDR2 SYDVKM. CDR3 bases: TGTGCAATAGGTCATCAGCCCCAGCATTTT. This translates into CAIGHQPQHF.

The chain couples TRBV2 to TRBJ2-7; D not certain. V was pared by 0 bases and J by 1 base, with 7 bases between. This CDR3 has 14 residues. Germline V lookup: CDR1 SNHLY, CDR2 FYNNEI. The CDR3 loop is CASSEAGRSYEQYF. The DNA of the CDR3 is TGTGCCAGCAGTGAAGCAGGTCGGTCCTACGAGCAGTACTTC.

This chain connects TRBV9 to TRBJ1-1; possibly TRBD1 for D (5 bases). Germline CDR1 and CDR2: SGDLS and YYNGEE. Trimming removed 0 bases at V and 4 bases at J, with 13 bases between. The CDR3 is 15 residues long. The CDR3 sequence: CASSVGTGGSTEAFF. For the CDR3, the DNA is TGTGCCAGCAGCGTAGGCACCGGGGGAAGCACTGAAGCTTTCTTT.

The V and J genes are TRBV9 and TRBJ2-7; D gene unclear. This CDR3 spans 13 amino acids. The germline V gene encodes CDR1 SGDLS and CDR2 YYNGEE. Trimming cost V 1 base and J 5 bases, with 10 bases left between them. The DNA for the CDR3 is TGTGCCAGCAGCGTATCCTTCCGGGACGAGCAGTACTTC. It specifies CASSVSFRDEQYF.

Only a few counts were recorded for this clone. The rearrangement uses TRBV20-1 and TRBJ2-7; D uncertain. The germline CDR1 and CDR2 sequences are DFQATT and SNEGSKA (reference sequence). This CDR3 spans 11 amino acids. V lost 3 bases and J lost 7, with 10 bases in between. CDR3 residues: CSASRGAEQYF. The CDR3 DNA sequence: TGCAGTGCTAGCCGTGGCGCAGAGCAGTACTTC.

This chain links TRBV27 with TRBJ2-7, with 8 bases identical to TRBD2. Germline CDR1 and CDR2: MNHEY and SMNVEV (reference sequence). V dropped 0 bases and J dropped 9; count of bases not matched to a gene: 4. The CDR3 totals 13 residues. The CDR3 DNA reads as TGTGCCAGCAGTTTATCGCGCGGGGGGCGGCAGTACTTC. Amino acids: CASSLSRGGRQYF.

The table lists this clone with many counts. This sample also contains other DNA sequences that code for the same CDR3. The CDR3 bases are TGCGCCAGCAGCCCCGGGACAGGGGGCGCGGGGACTGAAGCTTTCTTT. Translation gives CASSPGTGGAGTEAFF. The chain is built from TRBV5-1 and TRBJ1-1; 12 nucleotides agree with TRBD1. Germline CDR1 is SGHRS and CDR2 is YFSETQ. CDR3 length equals 16 residues. J was trimmed by 5 bases and V by 4 bases; bases with no gene match: 9.

This sequence joins TRBV7-2 and TRBJ2-7; 9 bases align to TRBD2. With V trimmed by 5 bases and J by 3 bases, 8 bases remained unmatched. CDR1 is SGHTA and CDR2 is FQGNSA in the germline V gene. The CDR3 has 15 amino acids. The CDR3 protein is CASSQTSGPDYEQYF. CDR3 in DNA: TGTGCCAGCAGCCAAACTAGCGGGCCAGACTACGAGCAGTACTTC.

The genes are TRBV5-4 and TRBJ2-7, with a weak D call TRBD2 (7 bases). Per the germline V gene, CDR1 is SGHNT and CDR2 is YYREEE (reference sequence). The CDR3 spans 14 residues. The V gene lost 3 bases and the J gene lost 2 bases, with 12 bases spanning the gap. CDR3 in DNA: TGTGCCAGCAGCTGGGGAGGGGGGGCCTACGAGCAGTACTTC. This encodes CASSWGGGAYEQYF.

The genes are TRBV7-3 and TRBJ2-3; 9 bases line up with TRBD1. The V and J ends lost 3 bases and 4 bases, in that order; junction bases with no gene match: 5. The germline gives CDR1 SGHTA, CDR2 FQGTGA. The length of the CDR3 is 15 residues. The CDR3: CASSLGTGRSDTQYF. CDR3 DNA sequence: TGTGCCAGCAGCTTGGGGACAGGGCGGTCAGATACGCAGTATTTT.

V gene TRBV5-1 combines with J gene TRBJ2-6, with TRBD1 matching over 7 bases. Germline CDR1 is SGHRS and CDR2 is YFSETQ. The junction had 5 bases not matched to a gene; V was cut back by 4 bases and J by 4 bases. The CDR3 spans 15 residues. CDR3 amino acids: CASSPQGSGANVLTF. CDR3 nucleotides: TGCGCCAGCAGCCCACAGGGGTCAGGGGCCAACGTCCTGACTTTC.

This clone was counted a few times. The V call is TRBV27, the J call TRBJ2-7; D uncertain. The CDR3 covers 14 residues. Germline values: CDR1 MNHEY, CDR2 SMNVEV (reference sequence). V lost 5 bases and J lost 2, with 13 bases in between. The CDR3 region has the DNA TGTGCCAGCAGTCCGAGTATGGGCCCCTACGAGCAGTACTTC. This gives the protein CASSPSMGPYEQYF.

This chain uses TRBV7-2 with TRBJ2-5; no definite D call. Per germline, CDR1 SGHTA and CDR2 FQGNSA. V lost 3 bases to trimming and J lost 5 bases, with 10 bases between them. The length of the CDR3 is 13 residues. DNA of the CDR3: TGTGCCAGCAGCTTTAACAGCTGGGAGACCCAGTACTTC. Its translation: CASSFNSWETQYF. Based on the CDR3 plus reference TRBV7-2 and TRBJ2-5, the full variable domain is GAGVSQSPSNKVTEKGKDVELRCDPISGHTALYWYRQSLGQGLEFLIYFQGNSAPDKSGLPSDRFSAERTGGSVSTLTIQRTQQEDSAVYLCASSFNSWETQYFGPGTRLLVL.

The rearrangement links TRBV7-9 to TRBJ2-5; 7 nucleotides line up with TRBD2. The CDR3 is 15 amino acids. Germline CDR1 is SEHNR and CDR2 is FQNEAQ (reference sequence). V lost 5 bases to trimming and J lost 3 bases; unmatched junction nucleotides: 9. The chain's CDR3 is CASSKRATSEETQYF. For the CDR3, the DNA is TGTGCCAGCAGCAAAAGAGCAACTAGCGAAGAGACCCAGTACTTC.

The rearrangement joins TRBV4-1 to TRBJ1-2; D remains ambiguous. This CDR3 comprises 13 residues. CDR1 MGHRA and CDR2 YSYEKL come from the germline V gene. V was cut by 1 base and J by 9 bases, with 12 bases left in between. The CDR3 nucleotides read TGCGCCAGCAGCCAAGGACTATCTATTAGCTACACCTTC. Translation gives CASSQGLSISYTF.

The chain carries TRBV6-6 and TRBJ2-5; D is perhaps TRBD2 (5 bases). The CDR3 loop spans 14 amino acids. Germline V gene data show CDR1 as MNHNY and CDR2 as SVGAGI (reference sequence). V gave up 6 bases and J gave up 3 bases, with 14 bases separating them. CDR3 sequence reads: CASSSTLVKETQYF. Written as DNA, the CDR3 is TGTGCCAGCAGCTCCACACTAGTGAAAGAGACCCAGTACTTC.

The J gene is TRBJ2-6, the V gene TRBV7-9; either TRBD1 or TRBD2 may fit D (5 bases each). Between the trimmed V and J ends, which lost 6 bases and 0 bases, there was a span of 15 bases. The CDR3 totals 17 residues. CDR1 and CDR2 (germline): SEHNR, FQNEAQ (reference sequence). Here the CDR3 DNA reads TGTGCCAGCAGGGTTTGGGGGACCGACTCTGGGGCCAACGTCCTGACTTTC. It codes for CASRVWGTDSGANVLTF.

This clone was observed a single time. This sequence joins TRBV28 and TRBJ1-2, with no clear D. The germline V gene encodes CDR1 MDHEN and CDR2 SYDVKM. The V end lost 6 bases, the J end lost 7 bases, and 12 bases lay between the germline ends. This CDR3 has 12 residues. CDR3 DNA sequence: TGTGCCAGCAGCCTATTTGGTATTGGCTACACCTTC. It yields the protein CASSLFGIGYTF.